The table lists the clone carrying this T cell receptor (beta chain) with a count of one. Its antigen is undetermined. Germline CDR1 SGDLS, CDR2 YYNGEE. The CDR3 has 14 residues. Trimming shortened V by 1 base and J by 5 bases, and 9 bases separated the two germline ends. This record belongs to a study of CD8+ T cells in alopecia areata. Looking at the study overall: Treated patients received oral tofacitinib, 5 to 10 mg twice daily. After 6 to 18 months of tofacitinib, follow-up continued 6 months off drug.

cDNA reverse transcribed from extracted RNA served as the sequencing template. Profiling relied on immunoSEQ multiplex PCR, and the TCRdb table lists in-frame clones only, not all of them. This sample carries roughly 150,000 clones, more than 75% of them seen once, and the ten largest clones take about 14%. Collected material from alopecia areata patients comprised lesional scalp punch biopsies and peripheral blood. Study-wide points: Affected lesional scalp, above all in alopecia totalis/universalis, was more clonal than normal scalp.

The gene calls are TRBV9 and TRBJ2-2; TRBD2 is a possible D gene (6 bases). The sequence was collected from a human donor with alopecia areata. The specimen was CD8+ T cells sorted from blood, collected at week 0. CDR3 DNA sequence: TGTGCCAGCAGCGTATTTGGGGGGACCGGGGAGCTGTTTTTT. It translates to CASSVFGGTGELFF. Complete variable domain (other parts from reference TRBV9 and TRBJ2-2): DSGVTQTPKHLITATGQRVTLRCSPRSGDLSVYWYQQSLDQGLQFLIQYYNGEERAKGNILERFSAQQFPDLHSELNLSSLELGDSALYFCASSVFGGTGELFFGEGSRLTVL.